Shown below are 2 T cell receptor beta chains from a single sample sequenced in a study of blood T cell repertoires in COVID-19. The repertoire was sequenced with immunoSEQ multiplex PCR; TCRdb's copy has only in-frame clones and lacks some. The sample records about 76,000 clones, 86% being singletons. Sequencing was carried out using peripheral blood. These receptors came from a human donor in a cohort sampled during active COVID-19.

A word on this clone: Other DNA sequences from this sample encode an identical CDR3 as well. The rearrangement uses TRBV6-5 and TRBJ1-1, with D maybe TRBD1 (6 bases). This CDR3 is 14 amino acids long. V was shortened by 1 base and J by 2 bases, with 8 bases between the two germline ends. CDR1 is MNHEY and CDR2 is SVGAGI in the germline V gene. CDR3 sequence: CASSYLQGNTEAFF. For the CDR3, the DNA is TGTGCCAGCAGTTACTTACAGGGTAACACTGAAGCTTTCTTT.

V gene TRBV18 combines with J gene TRBJ2-7; 8 bases are a match to TRBD1. Trimming took 5 bases from V and 3 from J; bases not matched to a gene: 9. The CDR3 is made up of 15 amino acids. Germline lookup yields CDR1 KGHSH and CDR2 LQKENI. The CDR3 coding sequence is TGTGCCAGCTCAAATTTTAAGGGACAGGTCTACGAGCAGTACTTC. This codes for CASSNFKGQVYEQYF.